This passage covers 2 T cell receptor beta chains from one sample sequenced in a study of beta chain features in type 1 diabetes. Investigators reverse transcribed all isolated RNA, so they sequenced expressed TCRB transcripts. The method was immunoSEQ multiplex PCR; TCRdb's version includes in-frame clones alone and lacks a portion of them. The data hold about 900,000 clones, with under 20% observed a single time. The material sequenced was naive CD4+ T cells from blood. Every receptor here comes from a woman in her late teens or twenties in good health.

This clone was picked up a small number of times. Other DNA sequences of this sample code for an identical CDR3. J is TRBJ2-5 and V is TRBV29-1; perhaps D is TRBD1 or TRBD2 (5 bases each). This CDR3 is 12 amino acids long. The germline V gene encodes CDR1 SQVTM and CDR2 ANQGSEA. Trimming left V 4 bases short and J 1 base short, with 7 bases between. CDR3 DNA: TGCAGCGTTGCAGGGACCCAAGAGACCCAGTACTTC. Residues: CSVAGTQETQYF.

This clone was found a few times. The V and J genes are TRBV5-1 and TRBJ2-1, with TRBD2 matching 11 bases. The ends lost 2 bases at V and 3 bases at J; junction bases unmatched: 4. The germline V gene encodes CDR1 SGHRS and CDR2 YFSETQ. The CDR3 covers 16 residues. CDR3 DNA sequence: TGCGCCAGCAGCTTCGGTACTAGCGGGAGCTACAATGAGCAGTTCTTC. It translates to CASSFGTSGSYNEQFF.